The 14 T cell receptor beta chains below all came from one sample that was sequenced in a study of blood T cell repertoires in COVID-19. Sequencing used immunoSEQ multiplex PCR; TCRdb keeps in-frame clones, though not all of them. The profile shows 55,000 to 80,000 clones, approximately 91% of them singletons. The sample taken for sequencing was peripheral blood. These receptors were obtained from a human donor in a cohort sampled during active COVID-19.

V usage is TRBV18 and J usage is TRBJ2-5; perhaps TRBD2 as D (5 bases). Trimming cost V 3 bases and J 6 bases, with 20 bases left between them. There are 16 residues in the CDR3. Looked up from germline, CDR1 is KGHSH and CDR2 is LQKENI. The CDR3 DNA is TGTGCCAGCTCACCGACCGGCGGAGGCGCACAAAAGACCCAGTACTTC. Translated: CASSPTGGGAQKTQYF. Looking up the rest from reference TRBV18 and TRBJ2-5 gives the full variable domain: NAGVMQNPRHLVRRRGQEARLRCSPMKGHSHVYWYRQLPEEGLKFMVYLQKENIIDESGMPKERFSAEFPKEGPSILRIQQVVRGDSAAYFCASSPTGGGAQKTQYFGPGTRLLVL.

This chain uses TRBV7-6 with TRBJ1-1, with D uncertain. Germline V gene sequence: CDR1 SGHVS, CDR2 FNYEAQ. The V end lost 2 bases, the J end lost 1 base, and 5 bases lay between the germline ends. This CDR3 is 13 amino acids long. In nucleotides, the CDR3 is TGTGCCAGCAGCTTAACGAGGAACACTGAAGCTTTCTTT. It yields the protein CASSLTRNTEAFF. Based on the CDR3 plus reference TRBV7-6 and TRBJ1-1, the full variable domain is GAGVSQSPRYKVTKRGQDVALRCDPISGHVSLYWYRQALGQGPEFLTYFNYEAQQDKSGLPNDRFSAERPEGSISTLTIQRTEQRDSAMYRCASSLTRNTEAFFGQGTRLTVV.

A single count supports this clone. The chain joins TRBV5-5 to TRBJ2-7, with D tentatively TRBD2 (7 bases). This CDR3 has 14 residues. V was shortened by 5 bases and J by 7 bases, with 19 bases between the two germline ends. CDR1 and CDR2 (germline): SGHKS, YYEKEE (reference sequence). CDR3 sequence reads: CASSGSGGANEQYF. In nucleotides, the CDR3 is TGTGCCAGCAGTGGAAGTGGGGGGGCGAATGAGCAGTACTTC.

The chain carries TRBV12-5 and TRBJ2-5; 7 bases fit TRBD2. The junction had 11 bases not matched to a gene; V was cut back by 0 bases and J by 7 bases. Germline values: CDR1 LGHNT, CDR2 FRNRAP. This CDR3 region has 16 residues. CDR3 protein: CASGLVLASGPGTQYF. The CDR3 DNA is TGTGCTAGTGGTTTGGTACTGGCTAGCGGTCCCGGGACCCAGTACTTC.

This CDR3 is CASSTASEQYF. DNA of the CDR3: TGTGCCAGCAGCACTGCTTCCGAGCAGTACTTC. The chain uses TRBV7-9 and TRBJ2-7; D is unclear. Germline CDR1 is SEHNR and CDR2 is FQNEAQ (reference sequence). Trimming removed 5 bases from V and 6 bases from J, with 8 bases in between. The length of the CDR3 is 11 residues.

The V call is TRBV7-8, the J call TRBJ2-5, with TRBD2 as a possible D gene (7 bases). Trimming removed 5 bases at V and 4 bases at J, with 20 bases between. This CDR3 comprises 16 residues. The V gene's germline CDR1 is SGHVS and CDR2 FQNEAQ. This CDR3 is CASSQDGSGGVETQYF. The CDR3 DNA is TGTGCCAGCAGCCAAGACGGGTCGGGGGGCGTAGAGACCCAGTACTTC.

V usage is TRBV7-2 and J usage is TRBJ2-5, with TRBD2 identical over 9 bases. This CDR3 is built from 17 residues. After removal of 5 bases from V and 3 bases from J, the junction contained 13 bases not matched to a gene. Germline V lookup: CDR1 SGHTA, CDR2 FQGNSA. DNA for the CDR3: TGTGCCAGCAGCCCCCAGGTTGGGCTAGCGGGAAAAGAGACCCAGTACTTC. Residues: CASSPQVGLAGKETQYF.

This chain connects TRBV5-1 to TRBJ2-1; 12 bases are shared with TRBD2. Per germline, CDR1 SGHRS and CDR2 YFSETQ. Germline trimming cut 3 bases from V and 5 bases from J; bases unmatched to any gene: 6. The CDR3 sequence is 16 residues long. In nucleotides, the CDR3 is TGCGCCAGCAGCTCGGGACTAGCGGGTCTCAACAATGAGCAGTTCTTC. Its translation is CASSSGLAGLNNEQFF.

This clone was observed once. The chain employs TRBV11-3 and TRBJ2-3; 9 positions agree with TRBD2. The germline V gene has CDR1 SGHNT and CDR2 YENEEA. CDR3 length equals 14 residues. The ends lost 1 base at V and 4 bases at J; junction bases unmatched: 0. The CDR3: CASSLGLAADTQYF. The CDR3 DNA follows: TGTGCCAGCAGCTTAGGACTAGCGGCAGATACGCAGTATTTT. The full variable domain, completed using reference TRBV11-3 and TRBJ2-3, is EAGVVQSPRYKIIEKKQPVAFWCNPISGHNTLYWYLQNLGQGPELLIRYENEEAVDDSQLPKDRFSAERLKGVDSTLKIQPAELGDSAVYLCASSLGLAADTQYFGPGTRLTVL.

V is TRBV28 and J is TRBJ1-3, with D possibly being TRBD1 (6 bases). Germline values: CDR1 MDHEN, CDR2 SYDVKM. The CDR3 is 18 residues long. V was pared by 4 bases and J by 3 bases, with 22 bases between. The CDR3 DNA sequence: TGTGCCAGCAGTTCCGAGACAGGTTCCCTTCACTTTGGAAACACCATATATTTT. Translation: CASSSETGSLHFGNTIYF.

The chain has TRBV7-7 and TRBJ2-3, with a tentative D call TRBD2 (6 bases). There are 15 residues in the CDR3. Germline V gene lookup returns CDR1 SSHAT and CDR2 FNYEAQ (reference sequence). Trimming stripped 5 bases from V and 1 base from J, with 13 bases between. The CDR3 DNA sequence: TGTGCCAGCAGCCCCGGGAGTTCCCGCACAGATACGCAGTATTTT. Residues: CASSPGSSRTDTQYF.

The chain employs TRBV5-1 and TRBJ1-4; TRBD1 is a possible D gene (6 bases). Trimming pared 0 bases from V and 8 bases from J, leaving 14 bases between. The CDR3 contains 15 residues. Germline V gene sequence: CDR1 SGHRS, CDR2 YFSETQ. CDR3 sequence (DNA): TGCGCCAGCAGCTTGGGGGCAGGGGTAGGCGAAAAACTGTTTTTT. It encodes CASSLGAGVGEKLFF.

The J gene is TRBJ2-3, the V gene TRBV4-3; weak D call: TRBD2 (6 bases). This CDR3 comprises 14 residues. Germline V gene sequence: CDR1 LGHNA, CDR2 YSLEER. V shed 1 base and J shed 2 bases, with 7 bases lying between them. CDR3 in amino acids: CASSQGDSTDTQYF. CDR3 nucleotide sequence: TGCGCCAGCAGCCAAGGGGACTCCACAGATACGCAGTATTTT.

The chain is built from TRBV29-1 and TRBJ2-5; D not certain. Trimming removed 5 bases from V and 5 bases from J, with 9 bases in between. The CDR3 length is 11 residues. The V gene's germline CDR1 is SQVTM and CDR2 ANQGSEA. CDR3 sequence: CSVTVSETQYF. CDR3 DNA: TGCAGCGTTACAGTTTCGGAGACCCAGTACTTC.